The 20 T cell receptor beta chains given below trace back to one sample, sequenced in a study of prognosis after radiotherapy for stage I lung cancer (dated by TCRdb to about 2021). These reads were obtained on an Illumina HiSeq 3000. The TCR beta CDR3 region was amplified from genomic DNA by two rounds of multiplex PCR. In the first round of PCR, primers specific to each TRBV and TRBJ gene were used, and the primer sequences are filed in Chinese patent CN105087789A. In TCRdb, the public reads were trimmed at Q25 with fastp and aligned with MiXCR, with productive beta chains retained. Here each entry gathers all rows of one CDR3 protein and keeps the most common genes and DNA. Here the sample has 22,000 or so distinct CDR3 sequences; roughly 45% occur a single time. The ten largest clonotypes hold 30% to 40% of the sample. The sample here was PBMCs, taken before or after stereotactic body radiation therapy (not recorded which). The receptor source for this set is a donor aged 50 or older with non-small cell lung cancer.

This clonotype came up many times. V and J are TRBV20-1 and TRBJ1-5; possible D gene TRBD1, 5 bases. From germline, CDR1 is DFQATT and CDR2 SNEGSKA (reference sequence). The CDR3 runs 16 residues. Trimming took off 0 bases at V and 5 bases at J, with 17 bases between the two ends. The CDR3 bases are TGCAGTGCTAGAGATCATCAGGGTGGGAGCCATCAGCCCCAGCATTTT. This codes for CSARDHQGGSHQPQHF.

For this clonotype: One end of the junction is discordant with germline, which a read error may explain. The chain couples TRBV27 to TRBJ1-5; D possibly corresponds to TRBD1 (6 bases). CDR3 length equals 16 residues. The germline gives CDR1 MNHEY, CDR2 SMNVEV (reference sequence). The CDR3 DNA follows: TGTGCCATCAGTTTGATAGGGGGGGATAGCAATCATCCCCAGCATTTT. It encodes CAISLIGGDSNHPQHF.

This clonotype was seen at least ten times. The J gene is TRBJ2-7, the V gene TRBV5-1; 10 positions agree with TRBD1. The CDR3 runs 16 residues. Germline lookup yields CDR1 SGHRS and CDR2 YFSETQ. The V gene end was trimmed by 4 bases and the J gene end by 0 bases; junction bases not matched to a gene: 7. CDR3 bases: TGCGCCAGCAGCGCGACAGGGGGCGCGGCCTCCTACGAGCAGTACTTC. Encoded protein: CASSATGGAASYEQYF.

A note on this clonotype: Its ends do not fully match the called genes, so a read error is possible. The rearrangement joins TRBV12-3 or TRBV12-4 to TRBJ2-1, with 7 nucleotides matching TRBD2. The length of the CDR3 is 12 residues. CDR3 DNA sequence: TGTGTCAGCAGTACGACTAGCCGGGAGCAGTTCTTC. This encodes CVSSTTSREQFF.

With respect to this clonotype: A much larger clone is a single base away; this may be a read error. The V call is TRBV9, the J call TRBJ2-5; 9 bases match TRBD2. The germline V gene has CDR1 SGDLS and CDR2 YYNGEE. The CDR3 contains 15 residues. CDR3 protein: CAISAGGGVLETQYF. The CDR3 bases are TGTGCCATCAGCGCGGGCGGGGGGGTATTGGAGACCCAGTACTTC.

By share of the sample, this clonotype is medium-sized. V usage is TRBV24-1 and J usage is TRBJ2-1; D remains unclear. V lost 2 bases and J lost 5, with 12 bases in between. The CDR3 consists of 15 residues. In germline, CDR1 is KGHDR, CDR2 SFDVKD. Here the CDR3 reads CATSDSSSGHNEQFF. CDR3 DNA: TGTGCCACCAGTGATTCTAGTAGTGGCCACAATGAGCAGTTCTTC.

V gene TRBV5-1 combines with J gene TRBJ2-1; 9 nucleotides agree with TRBD2. Losses at the gene ends were 1 base for V and 12 bases for J; bases not matched to a gene: 14. Germline V CDR1 and CDR2: SGHRS, YFSETQ. The CDR3 consists of 16 residues. In DNA form, the CDR3 reads TGCGCCAGCAGCTTGACTAGCGGGCGTTCCTACAATTGGCAGTTCTTC. Its protein is CASSLTSGRSYNWQFF.

This clonotype was recorded many times. This chain joins TRBV27 and TRBJ2-6; D may be TRBD1 or TRBD2 (6 bases each). V gave up 3 bases and J gave up 10 bases, with 16 bases separating them. CDR1 and CDR2 from the germline V gene are MNHEY and SMNVEV (reference sequence). The CDR3 length is 15 residues. The CDR3 is CASSLAGPQGNVLTF. The CDR3 region has the DNA TGTGCCAGCAGTTTGGCGGGACCCCAGGGGAACGTCCTGACTTTC.

On this clonotype itself: The CDR3 end shows no conserved phenylalanine or tryptophan, and so a read error is likely. V gene TRBV28 combines with J gene TRBJ2-5, with 7 bases lining up with TRBD1. V trimming: 4 bases; J trimming: 3 bases; junction bases outside the gene matches: 8. Germline V CDR1 and CDR2: MDHEN, SYDVKM. The CDR3 runs 15 residues. The CDR3 DNA is TGTGCCAGCAGTTCGCCCGGGACAGCAAAAGAGACCCAGTACCTC. It encodes CASSSPGTAKETQYL.

This clonotype showed up just a few times. This sequence is one base from a far larger clone and is likely a read error. The CDR3: CASSYWETQHF. The CDR3 region has the DNA TGTGCCAGCAGTTATTGGGAGACCCAGCACTTC. V gene TRBV6-2 or TRBV6-3 combines with J gene TRBJ2-5, with D possibly matching TRBD2 (5 bases). This CDR3 has 11 residues. CDR1 MNHEY and CDR2 SVGEGT come from the germline V gene.

This rearrangement joins TRBV19 to TRBJ1-5, with unresolved D. The CDR3 is 15 amino acids. Germline V CDR1 and CDR2: LNHDA, SQIVND (reference sequence). The V gene lost 5 bases and the J gene lost 0 bases, with 11 bases spanning the gap. The CDR3 sequence: CASSLNSLSNQPQHF. The CDR3 bases are TGTGCCAGTAGTCTAAACAGTCTTAGCAATCAGCCCCAGCATTTT. Together with reference TRBV19 and TRBJ1-5, the CDR3 gives the full variable domain: DGGITQSPKYLFRKEGQNVTLSCEQNLNHDAMYWYRQDPGQGLRLIYYSQIVNDFQKGDIAEGYSVSREKKESFPLTVTSAQKNPTAFYLCASSLNSLSNQPQHFGDGTRLSIL.

This clonotype came up many times. The V gene is TRBV7-9, the J gene TRBJ2-7; possibly TRBD1 for D (6 bases). The CDR3 contains 13 residues. Trimming took off 5 bases at V and 6 bases at J, with 14 bases between the two ends. Germline CDR1 reads SEHNR; CDR2 reads FQNEAQ (reference sequence). The CDR3 DNA reads TGTGCCAGCAGCCGGGGACAATTGAGCGAGCAGTACTTC. Translating it yields CASSRGQLSEQYF.

Points on this clonotype: A far larger clone is only one base removed, so a read error is likely. This chain links TRBV6-9 with TRBJ1-6, with D perhaps TRBD1 (6 bases). Trimming pared 5 bases from V and 14 bases from J, leaving 16 bases between. The V gene's germline CDR1 is MNHGY and CDR2 SVAAGI. This CDR3 is 13 amino acids long. The CDR3 DNA reads as TGTGCCAGCAGTCCCCTGGGGGGCCGGACCCTCCACTTT. Translated, it gives CASSPLGGRTLHF.

The chain is built from TRBV7-2 and TRBJ2-7; 13 bases fit TRBD2. Trimming removed 3 bases from V and 4 bases from J; junction bases left unmatched: 9. Germline assignment: CDR1 SGHTA and CDR2 FQGNSA. The CDR3 has 17 amino acids. The CDR3 here is CASSFRLAGGLLYEQYF. The CDR3 DNA is TGTGCCAGCAGCTTCCGACTAGCGGGAGGACTGCTATACGAGCAGTACTTC.

The CDR3: CATSDFDSGTNYGYTF. The CDR3 region has the DNA TGTGCCACCAGTGACTTCGACAGCGGAACTAACTATGGCTACACCTTC. The chain carries TRBV24-1 and TRBJ1-2; perhaps TRBD1 as D (5 bases). The CDR3 runs 16 residues. V dropped 4 bases and J dropped 0 bases, with 14 bases sitting between them. CDR1 and CDR2 from the germline V gene are KGHDR and SFDVKD.

V and J are TRBV6-4 and TRBJ1-1; TRBD1 is a possible D gene (5 bases). This CDR3 region has 20 residues. CDR1 is MRHNA and CDR2 is SNTAGT in the germline V gene. V lost 10 bases and J lost 1, with 34 bases in between. CDR3 residues: CAKTNNHNDSGLGGNTEAFF. The CDR3 coding sequence is TGTGCCAAGACCAACAACCACAACGACAGTGGGCTTGGGGGGAACACTGAAGCTTTCTTT.

This sequence joins TRBV9 and TRBJ2-5, with 7 nucleotides matching TRBD1. Germline V gene lookup returns CDR1 SGDLS and CDR2 YYNGEE. The CDR3 sequence is 14 residues long. V gave up 5 bases and J gave up 4 bases; unmatched junction bases: 8. The CDR3 protein is CASSRSGGGETQYF. CDR3 nucleotide sequence: TGTGCCAGCAGTCGCTCAGGGGGTGGAGAGACCCAGTACTTC.

This clonotype was observed at least ten times. The rearrangement joins TRBV12-3 or TRBV12-4 to TRBJ2-5; a weak D match, TRBD2 (5 bases). The CDR3 has 20 amino acids. Trimming removed 1 base from V and 2 bases from J, with 26 bases in between. CDR3 amino acids: CASSLVRGGGLGFTQETQYF. The CDR3 DNA is TGTGCCAGCAGTTTAGTCCGAGGAGGTGGGTTGGGGTTCACTCAAGAGACCCAGTACTTC.

Worth noting for this clonotype: A far more abundant clone sits one base away, making this likely a read error. This chain uses TRBV20-1 with TRBJ1-6, with 7 bases that match TRBD1. Near its end, the DNA agrees better with TRBJ1-1, so the J call may be wrong. CDR1 is DFQATT and CDR2 is SNEGSKA in the germline V gene (reference sequence). This CDR3 is built from 13 residues. The CDR3 nucleotides read TGCAGTCCCGATCCTTTGACAGGGTCTGAAGCTTTCTTT. Its translation: CSPDPLTGSEAFF.

This sequence joins TRBV5-1 and TRBJ2-2, with unresolved D. V gave up 7 bases and J gave up 4 bases, with 20 bases separating them. Germline CDR1 reads SGHRS; CDR2 reads YFSETQ. The CDR3 sequence is 16 residues long. The CDR3 region is CASFHTPDFVTGELFF. The CDR3 DNA follows: TGCGCCAGCTTTCACACCCCAGATTTCGTCACCGGGGAGCTGTTTTTT. Complete variable domain (other parts from reference TRBV5-1 and TRBJ2-2): KAGVTQTPRYLIKTRGQQVTLSCSPISGHRSVSWYQQTPGQGLQFLFEYFSETQRNKGNFPGRFSGRQFSNSRSEMNVSTLELGDSALYLCASFHTPDFVTGELFFGEGSRLTVL.